The present T cell receptor (beta chain) was sequenced within a study of blood T cell repertoires in COVID-19 (TCRdb year 2020). Regarding the research as a whole: Samples from collaborators originated in the United States, Italy and Spain and spanned both the acute and convalescent phases of COVID-19. The material from the prospective study consisted of cDNA or gDNA derived from T cells, B-cell-depleted T cells, or PBMCs. Subjects who had been exposed to COVID-19, were actively infected with it, or had recovered from it provided the deeply sampled blood TCRbeta repertoires that made up the dataset. A freely available public database, intended as a resource for researchers studying the immune response to SARS-CoV-2, is where the repertoires were released. Samples were obtained from the ongoing ImmuneRACE study (first 160 participants) and from 1,254 subjects provided by 6 global collaborators. Nearly every sample came with metadata listing a de-identified subject ID, COVID-19 status, age in years and sex. Where available, HLA class I and class II types were obtained from metadata supplied by the sample provider rather than from assay-based typing.

The paper as a whole reports these results and caveats: The quantity of clinical and demographic metadata differed by source and by participant and was supplied without curation.

Concerning this clone: Which antigen it targets is not known. Per-nucleotide qualities are absent, and no much larger clonotype sits a single base away.

TCRbeta CDR3 regions were amplified from genomic DNA by means of the immunoSEQ Assay, a bias-controlled multiplex PCR. The source study handled its data this way. The number of nucleated cells in each sample was estimated by amplification of reference gene primers within the assay. To quantify the absolute abundance of each unique TCRbeta CDR3 rearrangement, sequence reads were collapsed and filtered. Productive Simpson clonality was computed per sample as the square root of Simpson's diversity index over productive rearrangements. TCRdb obtained this table from immuneACCESS and retained in-frame rearrangements with V and J assigned. These tables miss some clones; where compared with another copy, unresolved V genes account for less than half of the shortfall, and the remainder is unexplained. That table supplies the V and J calls and clone size; D and trimming were determined from the DNA. The sample data list around 260,000 clones, and approximately 85% of these were observed just once. The top ten constitute 0.7% of the sample.

Collaborating institutions collected whole blood in K2EDTA tubes following their own protocols. For TCRbeta analysis, collaborators shipped samples in one of three forms: frozen whole blood, isolated PBMCs, or DNA extracted from either of those sample types. The sequenced sample was peripheral blood. The TCR originated in a human donor in a cohort sampled during active COVID-19.

The bases are TGCGCCAGCAGCCAAGTGGGACTAGCGGGGACAGAGACCCAGTACTTC. Its translation reads: CASSQVGLAGTETQYF. This chain joins TRBV4-3 to TRBJ2-5, with 13 middle bases fitting TRBD2. The junction shows trimming of 1 base on V and 4 bases on J, and the gene matches do not reach 3 bases of it. The CDR3 numbers 16 residues from cysteine through phenylalanine. Only the CDR3 region is kept as DNA, spanning 48 bases read in frame from base 1. CDR1 and CDR2 are read off the germline V gene as LGHNA and YSLEER.